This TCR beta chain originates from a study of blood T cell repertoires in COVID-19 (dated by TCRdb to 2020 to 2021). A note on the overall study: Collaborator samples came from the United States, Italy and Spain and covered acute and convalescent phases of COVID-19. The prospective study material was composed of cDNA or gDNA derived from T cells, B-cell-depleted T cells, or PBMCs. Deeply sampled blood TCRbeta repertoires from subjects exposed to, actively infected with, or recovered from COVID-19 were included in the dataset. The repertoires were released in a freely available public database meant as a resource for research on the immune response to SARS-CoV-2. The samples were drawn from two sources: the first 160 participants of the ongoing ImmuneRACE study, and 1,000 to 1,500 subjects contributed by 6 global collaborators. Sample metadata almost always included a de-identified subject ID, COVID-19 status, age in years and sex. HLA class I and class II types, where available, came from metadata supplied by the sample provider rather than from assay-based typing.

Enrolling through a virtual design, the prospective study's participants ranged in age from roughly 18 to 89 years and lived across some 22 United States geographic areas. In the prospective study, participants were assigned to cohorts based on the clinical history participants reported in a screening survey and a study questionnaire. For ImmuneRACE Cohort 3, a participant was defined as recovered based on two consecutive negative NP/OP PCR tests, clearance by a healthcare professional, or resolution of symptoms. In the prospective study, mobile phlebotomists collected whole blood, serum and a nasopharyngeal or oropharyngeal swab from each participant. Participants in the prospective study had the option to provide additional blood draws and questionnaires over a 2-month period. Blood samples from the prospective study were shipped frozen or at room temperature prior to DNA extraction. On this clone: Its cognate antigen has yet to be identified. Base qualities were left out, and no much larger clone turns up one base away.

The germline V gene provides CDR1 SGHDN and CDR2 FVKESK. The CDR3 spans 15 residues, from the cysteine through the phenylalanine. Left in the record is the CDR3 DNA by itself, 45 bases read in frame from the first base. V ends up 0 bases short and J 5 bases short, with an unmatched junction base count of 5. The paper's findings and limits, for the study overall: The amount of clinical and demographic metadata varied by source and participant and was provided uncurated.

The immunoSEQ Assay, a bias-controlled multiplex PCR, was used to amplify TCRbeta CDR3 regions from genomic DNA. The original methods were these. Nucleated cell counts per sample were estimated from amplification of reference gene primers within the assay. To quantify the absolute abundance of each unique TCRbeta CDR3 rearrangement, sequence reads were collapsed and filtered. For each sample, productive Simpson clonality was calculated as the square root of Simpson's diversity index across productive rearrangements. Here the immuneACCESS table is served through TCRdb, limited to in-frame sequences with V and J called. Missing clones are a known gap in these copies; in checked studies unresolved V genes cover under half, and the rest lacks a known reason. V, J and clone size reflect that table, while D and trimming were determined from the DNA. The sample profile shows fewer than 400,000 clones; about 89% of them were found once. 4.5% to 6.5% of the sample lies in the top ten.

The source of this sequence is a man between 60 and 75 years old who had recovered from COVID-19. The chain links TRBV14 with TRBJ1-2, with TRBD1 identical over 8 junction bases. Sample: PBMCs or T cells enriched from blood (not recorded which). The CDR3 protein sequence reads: CASSQETGVWYGYTF. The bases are TGTGCCAGCAGCCAAGAGACAGGGGTGTGGTATGGCTACACCTTC.